The 8 T cell receptor beta chains in this list originate from one sample, sequenced in a study of CD8+ T cells in alopecia areata. Once RNA had been extracted, it was reverse transcribed into cDNA to act as the sequencing template. Clones were read by immunoSEQ multiplex PCR, and TCRdb kept only the in-frame ones, dropping some. Here the sample spans 140,000 to 150,000 clones, less than 75% being singletons. Sequences were obtained from CD8+ T cells sorted from blood. These receptors originate from a human donor in good health.

The chain is built from TRBV27 and TRBJ2-2; D is ambiguous. CDR3 length: 11 amino acids. The germline CDR1 and CDR2 sequences are MNHEY and SMNVEV (reference sequence). V was shortened by 5 bases and J by 7 bases, with 5 bases between the two germline ends. Here the CDR3 reads CASSRGGELFF. The CDR3 DNA sequence: TGTGCCAGCAGTAGAGGCGGGGAGCTGTTTTTT.

The chain is built from TRBV9 and TRBJ2-1; D is possibly TRBD1 (5 bases). Germline values: CDR1 SGDLS, CDR2 YYNGEE. V shed 0 bases and J shed 4 bases, with 14 bases lying between them. CDR3 length: 16 amino acids. The CDR3 is CASSVEQALSYNEQFF. CDR3 bases: TGTGCCAGCAGCGTAGAACAGGCGCTATCGTACAATGAGCAGTTCTTC.

This clone was seen only once. The chain employs TRBV29-1 and TRBJ2-5, with D hard to call. The CDR3 sequence is 18 residues long. Germline V gene sequence: CDR1 SQVTM, CDR2 ANQGSEA. V gave up 5 bases and J gave up 0 bases, with 25 bases separating them. The CDR3 DNA is TGCAGCGTTCTGGCTCGGTCTGTCCGGGTTCCCTACCAAGAGACCCAGTACTTC. Amino acids: CSVLARSVRVPYQETQYF.

The J gene is TRBJ2-7, the V gene TRBV4-1; 12 bases are shared with TRBD1. Germline V CDR1 and CDR2: MGHRA, YSYEKL. The CDR3 totals 15 residues. With V trimmed by 4 bases and J by 5 bases, 6 bases remained unmatched. The chain's CDR3 is CASSLPGTGGNEQYF. Here the CDR3 DNA reads TGCGCCAGCAGCCTCCCCGGGACAGGGGGCAACGAGCAGTACTTC.

The gene calls are TRBV9 and TRBJ1-2, with unresolved D. This CDR3 contains 12 residues. CDR1 and CDR2 from the germline V gene are SGDLS and YYNGEE. Trimming removed 7 bases from V and 4 bases from J, with 11 bases in between. CDR3 in DNA: TGTGCCAGCTTAGCTCCAGGCTATGGCTACACCTTC. Amino acid sequence: CASLAPGYGYTF.

The V gene is TRBV13, the J gene TRBJ2-7, with TRBD1 as a possible D gene (6 bases). CDR3 length equals 14 residues. CDR1 PRHDT and CDR2 FYEKMQ come from the germline V gene (reference sequence). Trimming pared 5 bases from V and 1 base from J, leaving 12 bases between. CDR3 DNA: TGTGCCAGCAGCAGGACAGTTTCTTCCTACGAGCAGTACTTC. This encodes CASSRTVSSYEQYF.

The chain is built from TRBV5-4 and TRBJ2-7; 8 bases match TRBD1. This CDR3 is built from 14 residues. Trimming at V came to 1 base and at J to 2 bases, leaving 2 bases not matched to a gene. Germline V gene lookup returns CDR1 SGHNT and CDR2 YYREEE (reference sequence). The CDR3 region is CASSLRDRPYEQYF. In nucleotides, the CDR3 is TGTGCCAGCAGCTTGCGGGACAGGCCCTACGAGCAGTACTTC.

The chain is built from TRBV4-2 and TRBJ1-1, with 9 bases identical to TRBD1. The germline V gene encodes CDR1 LGHNA and CDR2 YNFKEQ. J was trimmed by 0 bases and V by 3 bases; bases with no gene match: 2. The CDR3 loop spans 15 amino acids. CDR3 residues: CASSQRDRVNTEAFF. The DNA for the CDR3 is TGTGCCAGCAGCCAGCGGGACAGGGTGAACACTGAAGCTTTCTTT.